This TCR beta chain originates from a study of blood T cells in healthy people across ages. Germline values: CDR1 SGHTA, CDR2 FQGNSA. Losses at the gene ends were 5 bases for V and 8 bases for J; bases not matched to a gene: 7. The CDR3 has 13 amino acids. The sample holds many counts of this clonotype. A J-beta primer mix and a sample-barcoded 5' primer were used in a second PCR of about 7 to 12 cycles. TCRdb called the 5' RACE reads again in MiXCR, with one record for every CDR3 protein. This sample has about 590,000 distinct CDR3 sequences, with about 30% found just once. The chain combines TRBV7-2 with TRBJ1-2, with 8 positions matching TRBD1. Sequenced material: blood. The clonotype was recovered from an elderly woman in good health. The CDR3 loop reads CASSKEQGEGYTF. For the CDR3, the DNA is TGTGCCAGCAGCAAAGAACAGGGGGAAGGCTACACCTTC.